The rows below give T cell receptor beta chains drawn from one sample of a study of T-cell memory formation after mild COVID-19. TCRdb reprocessed the 5' RACE reads via MiXCR and lists one record per CDR3 protein. This sample has a few hundred thousand distinct CDR3 sequences, with roughly 30% found just once. The sample comprised PBMCs or a T cell subset sorted from them (not recorded which). The receptors stem from an adult woman who had mild COVID-19 (a few samples of this study predate the infection). Cell type and time point are not known. Both conserved end residues are trimmed from each CDR3. Clone size is stated in some rows and not others, as once, few, many or a class when expanded.

TRBV20-1 once SASETSTDTQY
TRBV5-4 - ASSLTNTDTQY
TRBV2 - ASTNGRVKTDTQY
TRBV29-1 - SVGQGNYEQY
TRBV20-1 few SARPTGPANYGYT
TRBV24-1 few ATSDRIYGYT
TRBV20-1 - SARVVGSNQPQH
TRBV29-1 - SVRGGETQY
TRBV5-4 few ASSLRGTEQY
TRBV18 - ASSPLGTGPGSYEQY
TRBV5-5 - ASSRTVSNEKLF
TRBV5-1 - ASSNRGLAGRYEQY
TRBV5-1 - ASTNSGSGYNEQF
TRBV6-1 few ASTAGSGTDTQY
TRBV25-1 few ASSDDRGSYEQY
TRBV25-1 few ASSATDRGRLNEQY
TRBV6-1 few ASSRDSTYEQY
TRBV24-1 - ATSAAFNQPQH
TRBV5-1 few ASKSLAGQPRTDTQY
TRBV12-3/TRBV12-4 - ASSLAPGTQY
TRBV18 - ASSRQPPEAF
TRBV4-3 few ASSPQWGRSNQPQH
TRBV7-2 few ASSRLGVEAF
TRBV12-3/TRBV12-4 - ASSLRAGRSLH
TRBV7-2 few ASSPGQRNSPLH
TRBV12-3/TRBV12-4 few ASRLSEVGTDTQY
TRBV29-1 - SVENLYTEAF
TRBV6-5 - ASSRGTAMNTEAF